These T cell receptor beta chains were read from a single sample in a study of cytomegalovirus exposure and HLA in healthy donors. TCRdb's table, derived via immunoSEQ multiplex PCR, lists solely in-frame clones and lacks some. Of about 160,000 clones in the sample, about four fifths were seen once. Sequencing was performed on PBMCs. These receptors came from a woman aged 45 to 65 in good health and CMV-seronegative. Each CDR3 is given with its conserved first and last residue. The D gene is left open where the match is weak. Clone sizes are given selectively: once, few, many, or a class where the clone is expanded.

d_gene | j_gene | len | v_gene | abundance | CDR3aa | CDR3nt
. | TRBJ2-7 | 13 | TRBV30 | . | CAWSRQISYEQYF | TGTGCCTGGAGTAGACAGATCTCCTACGAGCAGTACTTC
. | TRBJ2-1 | 14 | TRBV28 | . | CASTPQRRINEQFF | TGTGCCAGCACCCCCCAGCGGAGGATCAATGAGCAGTTCTTC
. | TRBJ1-1 | 13 | TRBV6-1 | . | CASNGGSNTEAFF | TGTGCCAGCAACGGGGGGTCGAACACTGAAGCTTTCTTT
TRBD2 | TRBJ2-1 | 13 | TRBV28 | once | CASITLAIDEQFF | TGTGCCAGCATAACACTAGCGATAGATGAGCAGTTCTTC
TRBD1 | TRBJ2-7 | 18 | TRBV7-9 | . | CASSRTGGAGGAPNEQYF | TGTGCCAGCAGCCGGACAGGGGGGGCCGGCGGGGCCCCTAACGAGCAGTACTTC
TRBD2 | TRBJ2-7 | 15 | TRBV7-8 | . | CASSFPQGGRYEQYF | TGTGCCAGCAGCTTCCCGCAGGGAGGGCGTTACGAGCAGTACTTC
TRBD2 | TRBJ2-1 | 16 | TRBV19 | . | CASSISTSGSSHEQFF | TGTGCCAGTAGTATATCAACTAGCGGGAGCAGTCATGAGCAGTTCTTC
. | TRBJ2-5 | 15 | TRBV9 | . | CASSVAGRGEETQYF | TGTGCCAGCAGCGTAGCTGGGCGGGGAGAAGAGACCCAGTACTTC
TRBD1 | TRBJ1-1 | 15 | TRBV18 | . | CASSPRTGRNTEAFF | TGTGCCAGCTCACCAAGGACAGGGCGTAACACTGAAGCTTTCTTT
. | TRBJ2-1 | 14 | TRBV5-6 | . | CASSLGLGDNEQFF | TGTGCCAGCAGCTTGGGGCTAGGGGACAATGAGCAGTTCTTC
. | TRBJ1-1 | 13 | TRBV7-9 | many | CASSLSGGTEAFF | TGTGCCAGCAGCCTCTCCGGGGGCACTGAAGCTTTCTTT
. | TRBJ1-1 | 12 | TRBV4-2 | . | CASSHQGGEAFF | TGTGCCAGCAGCCACCAGGGAGGAGAAGCTTTCTTT
. | TRBJ2-5 | 15 | TRBV18 | . | CASSPPIGVQETQYF | TGTGCCAGCTCACCACCGATCGGGGTCCAAGAGACCCAGTACTTC
. | TRBJ1-5 | 13 | TRBV28 | . | CASRPQGIGPQHF | TGTGCCAGCAGGCCCCAGGGGATAGGGCCCCAGCATTTT
TRBD1 | TRBJ1-2 | 13 | TRBV2 | . | CASTRQGADGYTF | TGTGCCAGCACCCGACAGGGGGCGGATGGCTACACCTTC
TRBD2 | TRBJ2-2 | 18 | TRBV11-2 | . | CASSLVGSGRKDTGELFF | TGTGCCAGCAGCTTAGTTGGTAGCGGGAGGAAGGACACCGGGGAGCTGTTTTTT
TRBD2 | TRBJ2-3 | 16 | TRBV28 | . | CATSTGREGSTDTQYF | TGTGCCACCTCAACCGGGCGGGAGGGATCCACAGATACGCAGTATTTT
TRBD2 | TRBJ2-1 | 17 | TRBV10-3 | few | CAISESMAGENYNEQFF | TGTGCCATCAGTGAGTCGATGGCGGGGGAAAACTACAATGAGCAGTTCTTC
. | TRBJ1-5 | 15 | TRBV10-3 | . | CAISEEQDSNQPQHF | TGTGCCATCAGTGAGGAGCAGGATAGCAATCAGCCCCAGCATTTT
. | TRBJ2-7 | 13 | TRBV18 | . | CASSPGTTYEQYF | TGTGCCAGCTCACCAGGGACAACCTACGAGCAGTACTTC
TRBD2 | TRBJ2-1 | 15 | TRBV7-9 | once | CASSSLAGAFNEQFF | TGTGCCAGCAGCTCTCTAGCGGGGGCCTTCAATGAGCAGTTCTTC
. | TRBJ1-2 | 15 | TRBV6-5 | . | CASSYSAGLGYGYTF | TGTGCCAGCAGTTACTCGGCAGGGCTTGGGTATGGCTACACCTTC
. | TRBJ1-2 | 15 | TRBV6-1 | few | CASSPDSALRYGYTF | TGTGCCAGCAGCCCAGACAGTGCCTTAAGATATGGCTACACCTTC
. | TRBJ1-1 | 18 | TRBV7-9 | . | CASSLVQWGGNEGTEAFF | TGTGCCAGCAGCTTAGTGCAGTGGGGGGGAAACGAAGGTACTGAAGCTTTCTTT
. | TRBJ2-2 | 15 | TRBV19 | . | CASTSQGGDTGELFF | TGTGCCAGTACTTCCCAGGGGGGTGACACCGGGGAGCTGTTTTTT